One and the same sample provided the 10 T cell receptor beta chains below, sequenced in a study of T cells expressing NK-cell markers. One entry per CDR3 protein, without DNA, is what TCRdb gives after re-calling the 5' RACE reads. The sample holds 250,000 to 300,000 distinct CDR3 sequences. The specimen was blood T cells: a sorted CD56 or NKG2C T cell subset, CD4+ or CD8+ T cells, or bulk PBMC T cells (not recorded which). The source is a woman between 18 and 70 years old in good health.

The rearrangement uses TRBV6-2 or TRBV6-3 and TRBJ2-1; the D call of TRBD2 rests on TCRdb alone, since no DNA is present to check it. From germline, CDR1 is MNHEY and CDR2 SVGEGT. CDR3 size: 16 residues. The CDR3 region is CASSRHLSGRTNEQFF.

CDR3 in amino acids: CSVWTDPYGYTF. This sequence joins TRBV29-1 and TRBJ1-2; the TCRdb D gene call, TRBD1, has no DNA to confirm it. The germline gives CDR1 SQVTM, CDR2 ANQGSEA. The CDR3 has 12 amino acids. The full variable domain, rest sourced from reference TRBV29-1 and TRBJ1-2, is SAVISQKPSRDICQRGTSLTIQCQVDSQVTMMFWYRQQPGQSLTLIATANQGSEATYESGFVIDKFPISRPNLTFSTLTVSNMSPEDSSIYLCSVWTDPYGYTFGSGTRLTVV.

The chain is built from TRBV28 and TRBJ1-6. The CDR3 spans 14 residues. Germline V gene sequence: CDR1 MDHEN, CDR2 SYDVKM. CDR3 sequence: CASTTGSYNSPLHF.

The chain recombines TRBV5-1 with TRBJ2-3. The CDR3 spans 14 residues. In germline, CDR1 is SGHRS, CDR2 YFSETQ. The chain's CDR3 is CASSVETSTDTQYF.

The chain's CDR3 is CSAWGTETQYF. The chain recombines TRBV29-1 with TRBJ2-5; TCRdb gives TRBD1 as the D gene, but with no DNA this cannot be confirmed. The CDR3 loop spans 11 amino acids. CDR1 and CDR2 from the germline V gene are SQVTM and ANQGSEA.

The chain employs TRBV20-1 and TRBJ2-3; no DNA is available, so the TRBD1 call from TCRdb remains unchecked. Germline values: CDR1 DFQATT, CDR2 SNEGSKA (reference sequence). The CDR3 contains 15 residues. The CDR3 sequence is CSASGGAERTDTQYF.

The chain employs TRBV30 and TRBJ2-2; TCRdb's D call, TRBD2, is unchecked because there is no DNA. Germline CDR1 reads GTSNPN; CDR2 reads SVGIG (reference sequence). This CDR3 has 13 residues. This chain's CDR3 is CARGLVSTGELFF.

The chain combines TRBV7-2 with TRBJ2-2; the D gene TCRdb calls, TRBD1, cannot be checked with no DNA. The CDR3 extends over 14 amino acids. Germline-derived CDR1 and CDR2 are SGHTA and FQGNSA. CDR3 residues: CASSFRGTTGELFF.

The chain couples TRBV27 to TRBJ1-1. Germline V gene sequence: CDR1 MNHEY, CDR2 SMNVEV (reference sequence). CDR3 length: 15 amino acids. This chain's CDR3 is CASSLFYALNTEAFF.

This sequence joins TRBV7-9 and TRBJ2-3; with no DNA, the TCRdb D assignment of TRBD2 cannot be verified. The CDR3 has 15 amino acids. Germline V gives CDR1 SEHNR, CDR2 FQNEAQ (reference sequence). The CDR3 here is CASSLGGLSTDTQYF.